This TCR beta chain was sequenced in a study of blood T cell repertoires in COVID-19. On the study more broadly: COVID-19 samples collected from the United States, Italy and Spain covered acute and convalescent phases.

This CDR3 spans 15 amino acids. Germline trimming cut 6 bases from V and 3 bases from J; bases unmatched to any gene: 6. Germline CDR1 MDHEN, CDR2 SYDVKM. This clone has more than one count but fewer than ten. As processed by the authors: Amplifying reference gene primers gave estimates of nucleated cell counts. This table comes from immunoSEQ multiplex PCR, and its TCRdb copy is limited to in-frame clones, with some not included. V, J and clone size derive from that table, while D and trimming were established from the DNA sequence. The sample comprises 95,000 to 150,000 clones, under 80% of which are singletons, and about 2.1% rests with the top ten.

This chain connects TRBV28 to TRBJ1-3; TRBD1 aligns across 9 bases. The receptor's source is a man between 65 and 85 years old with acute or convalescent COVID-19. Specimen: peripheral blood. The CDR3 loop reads CASSRGQGDGNTIYF. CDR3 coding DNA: TGTGCCAGCAGCCGGGGACAGGGAGATGGAAACACCATATATTTT.